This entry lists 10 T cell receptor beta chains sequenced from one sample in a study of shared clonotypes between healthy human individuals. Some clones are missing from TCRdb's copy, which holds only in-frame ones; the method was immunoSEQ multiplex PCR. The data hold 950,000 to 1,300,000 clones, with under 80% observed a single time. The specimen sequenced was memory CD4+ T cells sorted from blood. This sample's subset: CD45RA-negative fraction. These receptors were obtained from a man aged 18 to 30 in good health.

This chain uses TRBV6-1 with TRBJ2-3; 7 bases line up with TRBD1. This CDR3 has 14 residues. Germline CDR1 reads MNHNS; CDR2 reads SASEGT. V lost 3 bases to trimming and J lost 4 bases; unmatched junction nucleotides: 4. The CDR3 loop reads CASSDQTGADTQYF. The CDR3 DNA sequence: TGTGCCAGCAGTGACCAAACAGGGGCAGATACGCAGTATTTT.

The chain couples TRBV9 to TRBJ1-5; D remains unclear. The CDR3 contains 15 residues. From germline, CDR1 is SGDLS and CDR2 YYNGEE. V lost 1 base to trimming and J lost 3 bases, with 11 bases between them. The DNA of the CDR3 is TGTGCCAGCAGCGTAACCGCCGGGTTCAATCAGCCCCAGCATTTT. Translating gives CASSVTAGFNQPQHF.

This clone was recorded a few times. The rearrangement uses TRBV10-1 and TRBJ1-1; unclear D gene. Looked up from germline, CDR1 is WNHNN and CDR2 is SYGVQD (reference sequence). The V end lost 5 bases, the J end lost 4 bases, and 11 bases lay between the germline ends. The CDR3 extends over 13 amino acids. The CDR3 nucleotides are TGCGCCAGCAGTCGTACGGCGACCACTGAAGCTTTCTTT. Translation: CASSRTATTEAFF.

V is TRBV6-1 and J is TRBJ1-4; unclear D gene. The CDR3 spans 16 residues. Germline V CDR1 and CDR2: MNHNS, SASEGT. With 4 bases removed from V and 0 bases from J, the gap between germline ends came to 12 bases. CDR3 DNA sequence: TGTGCCAGCAGTGCGCGGACTGCAACAACTAATGAAAAACTGTTTTTT. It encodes CASSARTATTNEKLFF.

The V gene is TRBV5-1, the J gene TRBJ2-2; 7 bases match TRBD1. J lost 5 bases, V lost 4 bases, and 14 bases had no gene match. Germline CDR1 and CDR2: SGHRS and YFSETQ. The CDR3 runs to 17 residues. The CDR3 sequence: CASSPAPDRVRTGELFF. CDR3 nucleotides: TGCGCCAGCAGCCCAGCCCCCGACAGGGTCCGTACCGGGGAGCTGTTTTTT.

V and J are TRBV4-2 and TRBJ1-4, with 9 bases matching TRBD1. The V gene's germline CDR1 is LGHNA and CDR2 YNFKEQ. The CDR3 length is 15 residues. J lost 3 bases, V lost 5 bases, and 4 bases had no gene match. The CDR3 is CASSDRGSANEKLFF. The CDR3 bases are TGTGCCAGCAGCGACAGGGGGTCGGCTAATGAAAAACTGTTTTTT.

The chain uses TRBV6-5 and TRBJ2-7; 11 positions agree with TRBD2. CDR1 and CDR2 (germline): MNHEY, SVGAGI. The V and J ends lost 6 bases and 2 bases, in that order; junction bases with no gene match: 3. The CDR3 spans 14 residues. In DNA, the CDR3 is TGTGCCAGCAGGGGACTAGCGGATGCCTACGAGCAGTACTTC. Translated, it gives CASRGLADAYEQYF.

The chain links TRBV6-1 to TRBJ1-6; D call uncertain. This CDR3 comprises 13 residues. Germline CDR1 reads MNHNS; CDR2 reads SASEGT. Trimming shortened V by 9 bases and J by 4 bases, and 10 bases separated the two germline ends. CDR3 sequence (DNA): TGTGCCAGTAGGACCGAGTATAATTCACCCCTCCACTTT. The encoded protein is CASRTEYNSPLHF.

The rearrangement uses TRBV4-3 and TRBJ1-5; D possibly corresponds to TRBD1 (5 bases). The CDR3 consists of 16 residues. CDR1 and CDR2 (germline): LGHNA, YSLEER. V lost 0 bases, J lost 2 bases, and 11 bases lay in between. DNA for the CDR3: TGCGCCAGCAGCCAAGATCCGGGGGGGGGCAATCAGCCCCAGCATTTT. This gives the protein CASSQDPGGGNQPQHF.

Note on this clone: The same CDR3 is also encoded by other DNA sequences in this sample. This CDR3 reads CAWTGGSDTQYF. The DNA of the CDR3 is TGTGCCTGGACTGGGGGCAGCGATACGCAGTATTTT. The rearrangement uses TRBV30 and TRBJ2-3, with TRBD1 as a possible D gene (6 bases). Germline-derived CDR1 and CDR2 are GTSNPN and SVGIG (reference sequence). The CDR3 contains 12 residues. V was trimmed by 4 bases and J by 6 bases, leaving 11 bases between them. Full variable domain (outside the CDR3, taken from reference TRBV30 and TRBJ2-3): SQTIHQWPATLVQPVGSPLSLECTVEGTSNPNLYWYRQAAGRGLQLLFYSVGIGQISSEVPQNLSASRPQDRQFILSSKKLLLSDSGFYLCAWTGGSDTQYFGPGTRLTVL.